One and the same sample provided the 26 T cell receptor beta chains below, sequenced in a study of T cells in Graves' hyperthyroidism and ophthalmopathy. Amplified TCR beta CDR3 regions derived from RNA transcripts. HTBI primers were employed in a first-round RT-PCR of the TCR CDR3. One entry per CDR3 protein results from TCRdb running MiXCR on the multiplex PCR reads. This table has over 250,000 distinct CDR3 sequences, roughly an eighth appearing once. Sample: blood. Source of these receptors: a woman aged 40 to 50 with Graves' ophthalmopathy.

The chain recombines TRBV20-1 with TRBJ2-1; TRBD2 aligns across 12 bases. Trimming cost V 3 bases and J 0 bases; bases outside gene matches: 6. The germline gives CDR1 DFQATT, CDR2 SNEGSKA (reference sequence). This CDR3 has 17 residues. CDR3 protein: CSARGLAGGFSYNEQFF. In DNA, the CDR3 is TGCAGTGCTAGGGGACTAGCGGGTGGGTTCTCCTACAATGAGCAGTTCTTC.

The rearrangement joins TRBV6-1 to TRBJ2-5; 11 bases line up with TRBD2. CDR1 and CDR2 (germline): MNHNS, SASEGT. With V trimmed by 6 bases and J by 3 bases, 6 bases remained unmatched. There are 15 residues in the CDR3. CDR3 region: CASRSMGLAEETQYF. As DNA, the CDR3 is TGTGCCAGCAGATCTATGGGACTAGCGGAAGAGACCCAGTACTTC.

This clonotype was seen many times. V is TRBV12-3 or TRBV12-4 and J is TRBJ2-2, with 9 bases that match TRBD1. This CDR3 is built from 17 residues. V lost 5 bases and J lost 4; bases outside the gene matches: 11. The CDR3 reads CASSPNRGRRPTGELFF. In DNA, the CDR3 is TGTGCCAGCAGTCCGAACAGGGGGCGACGTCCCACCGGGGAGCTGTTTTTT.

This chain joins TRBV7-9 and TRBJ2-1; no definite D call. This CDR3 has 14 amino acids. Germline V CDR1 and CDR2: SEHNR, FQNEAQ (reference sequence). V was trimmed by 4 bases and J by 4 bases, leaving 11 bases between them. In DNA, the CDR3 is TGTGCCAGCAGCTCAGTAACTGTGTACAATGAGCAGTTCTTC. The encoded protein is CASSSVTVYNEQFF.

This clonotype was seen more than once but under ten times. The chain couples TRBV5-6 to TRBJ2-7; the D is unclear. Germline-derived CDR1 and CDR2 are SGHDT and YYEEEE. The CDR3 extends over 19 amino acids. Trimming left V 2 bases short and J 6 bases short, with 30 bases between. The CDR3: CASSLRTEQNGLLRGEQYF. The CDR3 DNA is TGTGCCAGCAGCTTAAGAACAGAGCAAAACGGCCTCCTTCGAGGCGAGCAGTACTTC.

This clonotype was counted at least ten times. The V call is TRBV7-9, the J call TRBJ1-6, with 10 bases identical to TRBD1. CDR3 length equals 15 residues. The J segment lost 10 bases and the V segment lost 4 bases, leaving 7 bases of the junction unmatched. Germline V gives CDR1 SEHNR, CDR2 FQNEAQ (reference sequence). CDR3 sequence: CASSSRQGASSPLHF. The CDR3 bases are TGTGCCAGCAGCTCTCGACAGGGGGCTTCGTCACCCCTCCACTTT.

This clonotype was observed many times. The chain uses TRBV20-1 and TRBJ2-1; 9 bases are shared with TRBD2. The length of the CDR3 is 18 residues. Per the germline V gene, CDR1 is DFQATT and CDR2 is SNEGSKA (reference sequence). Losses at the gene ends were 3 bases for V and 2 bases for J; bases not matched to a gene: 14. CDR3 nucleotide sequence: TGCAGTGCTAGGGCCGCGGGTGAGCGGGAGGTCCCCTACAATGAGCAGTTCTTC. Amino acid sequence: CSARAAGEREVPYNEQFF.

This clonotype was counted ten times or more. The chain links TRBV6-2 or TRBV6-3 to TRBJ2-2; 10 nucleotides agree with TRBD2. The CDR3 is made up of 18 amino acids. The V and J ends lost 2 bases and 2 bases, in that order; junction bases with no gene match: 8. Germline V CDR1 and CDR2: MNHEY, SVGEGT. The CDR3 is CASSYQREGPLNTGELFF. The CDR3 DNA follows: TGTGCCAGCAGTTACCAGCGGGAGGGCCCACTAAACACCGGGGAGCTGTTTTTT.

The chain employs TRBV6-4 and TRBJ2-3, with TRBD2 matching over 8 bases. This CDR3 comprises 16 residues. The germline CDR1 and CDR2 sequences are MRHNA and SNTAGT. J gave up 3 bases and V 5 bases, and 10 bases lay outside the gene matches. The CDR3 region has the DNA TGTGCCAGCAGTCCGGTCTCGGGGGGGGCAACAGATACGCAGTATTTT. Its protein product is CASSPVSGGATDTQYF.

This clonotype has a single count. The V and J genes are TRBV7-9 and TRBJ2-2, with 10 bases that match TRBD2. V lost 6 bases to trimming and J lost 7 bases; unmatched junction nucleotides: 8. Germline CDR1 reads SEHNR; CDR2 reads FQNEAQ (reference sequence). The CDR3 extends over 15 amino acids. This chain's CDR3 is CASRAAGGPGGELFF. As DNA, the CDR3 is TGTGCCAGCAGGGCAGCGGGAGGGCCTGGCGGGGAGCTGTTTTTT.

This clonotype has only a few counts. This rearrangement joins TRBV29-1 to TRBJ1-2; D not certain. The CDR3 length is 12 residues. The ends were cut back, 2 bases at V and 0 bases at J, with 4 bases in the middle. In germline, CDR1 is SQVTM, CDR2 ANQGSEA. The CDR3, as DNA: TGCAGCGTTGAAAAAACTAACTATGGCTACACCTTC. It is translated as CSVEKTNYGYTF.

This clonotype has ten or more counts. This sequence joins TRBV28 and TRBJ2-3; TRBD1 might be the D (5 bases). Looked up from germline, CDR1 is MDHEN and CDR2 is SYDVKM. Trimming shortened V by 7 bases and J by 9 bases, and 20 bases separated the two germline ends. The CDR3 loop spans 14 amino acids. The CDR3 spells CASTPPPPGPTQYF. In DNA form, the CDR3 reads TGTGCCAGCACACCCCCTCCACCAGGGCCGACGCAGTATTTT.

The chain employs TRBV30 and TRBJ1-2, with D hard to call. Trimming took 0 bases from V and 2 from J, leaving 7 bases between them. CDR1 is GTSNPN, CDR2 SVGIG, per germline (reference sequence). The CDR3 is 13 amino acids. CDR3 bases: TGTGCCTGGAGTGTAGGGCGGAACTATGGCTACACCTTC. Encoded protein: CAWSVGRNYGYTF.

This clonotype was observed a handful of times. V gene TRBV7-9 combines with J gene TRBJ1-3; D not resolved. The CDR3 contains 13 residues. V lost 5 bases and J 4 bases, leaving 9 bases between the germline ends. The V gene's germline CDR1 is SEHNR and CDR2 FQNEAQ (reference sequence). DNA for the CDR3: TGTGCCAGCAGCGCAGGAAACGGAAACACCATATATTTT. Translating gives CASSAGNGNTIYF.

This clonotype was found a few times. This chain uses TRBV7-6 with TRBJ2-7; the D gene is possibly TRBD1 (6 bases). Germline lookup yields CDR1 SGHVS and CDR2 FNYEAQ. The V end was cut by 5 bases, the J end by 3 bases, with 23 bases between. The CDR3 runs 17 residues. The CDR3 spells CASSLRAHPGHSYEQYF. The CDR3 DNA is TGTGCCAGCAGCCTGAGAGCTCACCCGGGACATAGCTACGAGCAGTACTTC. Full variable domain (rest looked up from reference TRBV7-6 and TRBJ2-7): GAGVSQSPRYKVTKRGQDVALRCDPISGHVSLYWYRQALGQGPEFLTYFNYEAQQDKSGLPNDRFSAERPEGSISTLTIQRTEQRDSAMYRCASSLRAHPGHSYEQYFGPGTRLTVT.

This clonotype was recorded at least ten times. The chain carries TRBV20-1 and TRBJ1-5; D call uncertain. The CDR3 runs 12 residues. Looked up from germline, CDR1 is DFQATT and CDR2 is SNEGSKA (reference sequence). Trimming shortened V by 5 bases and J by 2 bases, and 7 bases separated the two germline ends. The chain's CDR3 is CSAHWGNQPQHF. CDR3 DNA: TGCAGTGCTCACTGGGGCAATCAGCCCCAGCATTTT.

Turning to this clonotype: A read error is possible here, since a much larger clone lies one base away. The genes are TRBV12-3 or TRBV12-4 and TRBJ1-2, with 8 nucleotides matching TRBD1. Trimming at V came to 4 bases and at J to 4 bases, leaving 11 bases not matched to a gene. The CDR3 spans 16 residues. The CDR3 region has the DNA TGTGCCAGCAGTTACCCCAGGGACAGGACCATCTATGGCTACACCTTC. Encoded protein: CASSYPRDRTIYGYTF.

This clonotype appeared many times. The chain has TRBV2 and TRBJ2-7; D is unresolved. This CDR3 region has 14 residues. CDR1 and CDR2 (germline): SNHLY, FYNNEI. Trimming stripped 8 bases from V and 2 bases from J, with 16 bases between. The CDR3 is CASDWGRRPYEQYF. CDR3 coding DNA: TGTGCCAGCGATTGGGGAAGGAGACCCTACGAGCAGTACTTC.

A word on this clonotype: A read error may explain this, as a much larger clone is one base away. V is TRBV9 and J is TRBJ2-5; 7 nucleotides align to TRBD2. Germline V gives CDR1 SGDLS, CDR2 YYNGEE. The length of the CDR3 is 13 residues. The CDR3 here is CAGSVGGVATQYF. For the CDR3, the DNA is TGTGCCGGCAGCGTGGGGGGGGTTGCGACCCAGTACTTC. The variable domain in full, with the rest retrieved from reference TRBV9 and TRBJ2-5, is DSGVTQTPKHLITATGQRVTLRCSPRSGDLSVYWYQQSLDQGLQFLIQYYNGEERAKGNILERFSAQQFPDLHSELNLSSLELGDSALYFCAGSVGGVATQYFGPGTRLLVL.

The rearrangement joins TRBV20-1 to TRBJ2-5; 8 bases fit TRBD2. Per germline, CDR1 DFQATT and CDR2 SNEGSKA (reference sequence). V was clipped by 1 base and J by 3 bases; unmatched bases: 10. The CDR3 has 16 residues. Here the CDR3 reads CSARGGSGAPKETQYF. Here the CDR3 DNA reads TGCAGTGCTAGAGGAGGTAGCGGGGCCCCCAAAGAGACCCAGTACTTC.

There are many counts of this clonotype. This sequence joins TRBV7-9 and TRBJ1-1; TRBD1 aligns across 9 bases. V lost 5 bases and J lost 1; bases outside the gene matches: 8. This CDR3 has 16 residues. CDR1 is SEHNR, CDR2 FQNEAQ, per germline (reference sequence). The CDR3 spells CASSEWTGAPNTEAFF. The DNA for the CDR3 is TGTGCCAGCAGCGAATGGACAGGGGCACCGAACACTGAAGCTTTCTTT.

Many counts were recorded for this clonotype. This rearrangement joins TRBV19 to TRBJ1-5, with 7 bases aligning to TRBD1. Germline trimming cut 6 bases from V and 0 bases from J; bases unmatched to any gene: 5. The CDR3 runs 15 residues. CDR1 and CDR2 (germline): LNHDA, SQIVND (reference sequence). CDR3 sequence: CASRPGQHSNQPQHF. The CDR3, as DNA: TGTGCCAGTAGACCGGGACAGCATAGCAATCAGCCCCAGCATTTT.

This clonotype was observed at least ten times. The V and J genes are TRBV6-1 and TRBJ1-1, with D perhaps TRBD1 (5 bases). V lost 4 bases to trimming and J lost 7 bases, with 16 bases between them. The CDR3 is made up of 14 amino acids. Germline lookup yields CDR1 MNHNS and CDR2 SASEGT. CDR3 region: CASSVGGSRVEAFF. DNA of the CDR3: TGTGCCAGCAGTGTGGGGGGTAGCAGGGTTGAAGCTTTCTTT.

A word on this clonotype: A read error is possible here, since a much larger clone lies one base away. The chain links TRBV7-2 to TRBJ2-1; tentative D call: TRBD1 (5 bases). The V gene lost 5 bases and the J gene lost 10 bases, with 30 bases spanning the gap. The CDR3 is 18 residues long. Germline V gene data show CDR1 as SGHTA and CDR2 as FQGNSA. DNA for the CDR3: TGTGCCAGCAGCCACGTGGGGCCCCCGGAGATATACTCCTACGAGCAGTTCTTC. Its protein is CASSHVGPPEIYSYEQFF.

The chain couples TRBV5-1 to TRBJ2-2; no reliable D call. The CDR3 has 16 residues. V lost 0 bases, J lost 0 bases, and 9 bases lay in between. Germline CDR1 and CDR2: SGHRS and YFSETQ. CDR3 DNA sequence: TGCGCCAGCAGCTTGGTCGGACCCTCGAACACCGGGGAGCTGTTTTTT. Its translation is CASSLVGPSNTGELFF.

This clonotype was counted a few times. This chain joins TRBV27 and TRBJ2-1, with D possibly matching TRBD1 (6 bases). V lost 2 bases to trimming and J lost 4 bases, with 12 bases between them. Germline V lookup: CDR1 MNHEY, CDR2 SMNVEV (reference sequence). The CDR3 extends over 15 amino acids. The CDR3 is CASSLGERGYNEQFF. CDR3 bases: TGTGCCAGCAGTTTAGGAGAGAGGGGGTACAATGAGCAGTTCTTC.